This T cell receptor beta chain stems from a study of shared clonotypes between healthy human individuals. Turning to the study itself: Per donor, CD8 memory used one plate, CD8 naive used two, CD4 memory used three and CD4 naive used three.

CD45RO-negative cells were positively selected for CCR7, leaving out terminally differentiated effector memory CD45RA+ cells. The CDR3 length is 18 residues. The junction had 14 bases not matched to a gene; V was cut back by 3 bases and J by 4 bases. Germline V gives CDR1 SQVTM, CDR2 ANQGSEA. Sequencing was performed with immunoSEQ multiplex PCR; in TCRdb, only in-frame clones are kept and a portion is missing. The sample lists roughly 600,000 clones, about 98% seen once, with 0.3% in the top ten. The chain links TRBV29-1 to TRBJ2-1; 11 positions match TRBD2. This sequence originates from a man aged 25-45 years in good health. The sample taken for sequencing was naive CD8+ T cells sorted from blood. The chain's CDR3 is CSVEFLAGGQRGYNEQFF. The CDR3 region has the DNA TGCAGCGTTGAGTTCCTAGCGGGAGGTCAGAGGGGTTACAATGAGCAGTTCTTC.